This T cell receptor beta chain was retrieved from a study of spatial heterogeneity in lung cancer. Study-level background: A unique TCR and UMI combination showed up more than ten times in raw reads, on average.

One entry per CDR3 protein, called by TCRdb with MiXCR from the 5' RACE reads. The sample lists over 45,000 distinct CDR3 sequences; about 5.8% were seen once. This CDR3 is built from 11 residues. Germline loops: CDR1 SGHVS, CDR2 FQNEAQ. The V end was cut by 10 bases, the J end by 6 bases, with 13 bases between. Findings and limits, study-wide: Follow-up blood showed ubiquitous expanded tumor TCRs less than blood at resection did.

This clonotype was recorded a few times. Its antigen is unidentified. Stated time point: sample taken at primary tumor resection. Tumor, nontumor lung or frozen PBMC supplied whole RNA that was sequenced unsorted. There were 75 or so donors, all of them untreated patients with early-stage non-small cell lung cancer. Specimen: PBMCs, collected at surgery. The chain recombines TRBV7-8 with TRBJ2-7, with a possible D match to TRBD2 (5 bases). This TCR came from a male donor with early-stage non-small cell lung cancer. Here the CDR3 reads CATKGATEQYF. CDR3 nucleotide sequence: TGTGCCACCAAGGGAGCGACCGAGCAGTACTTC. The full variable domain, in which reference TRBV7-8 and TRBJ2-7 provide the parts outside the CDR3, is GAGVSQSPRYKVAKRGQDVALRCDPISGHVSLFWYQQALGQGPEFLTYFQNEAQLDKSGLPSDRFFAERPEGSVSTLKIQRTQQEDSAVYLCATKGATEQYFGPGTRLTVT.